This T cell receptor (beta chain) originates from a study of T cells in Graves' hyperthyroidism and ophthalmopathy. Any patient presenting with uncontrolled infection, other autoimmune disease, pregnancy or lactation was left out. Clinical symptoms, serum thyroxine and TRAb, thyroid ultrasound and orbital computed tomography were used for the diagnoses. Study conclusions and caveats: Blood also carried most thyroid clonotypes expanded above 0.001. Before onset, by a median of about six months, the model predicted ophthalmopathy.

TCR beta CDR3 region amplification was performed from RNA transcripts. During a first-round RT-PCR of the TCR CDR3, the HTBI primer set was used. TCRdb independently ran MiXCR on the multiplex PCR reads; one entry per CDR3 protein. The table records 480,000 or so distinct CDR3 sequences, approximately 49% of them present only once. Per the germline V gene, CDR1 is SGHVS and CDR2 is FQNEAQ. This CDR3 has 13 amino acids. V dropped 5 bases and J dropped 9 bases, with 17 bases sitting between them. With regard to this clonotype: Antigen: not known.

Input material: peripheral blood or thyroid tissue (not recorded which). The clonotype originates from an adult woman with Graves' disease, either hyperthyroidism or ophthalmopathy (not recorded which). The chain carries TRBV7-8 and TRBJ2-7, with a possible D match to TRBD1 (6 bases). Here the CDR3 DNA reads TGTGCCAGCAGCCAAGACACGCAAGGGGGGCAGTACTTC. Protein: CASSQDTQGGQYF.